This TCR beta chain was captured in a study of regulatory T cells in long-lasting Graves disease. The table lists this clonotype with many counts. V shed 0 bases and J 4 bases; nucleotides not matched to a gene: 5. Germline V gene data show CDR1 as LGHDT and CDR2 as YNNKEL (reference sequence). The CDR3 has 16 residues. Specified time point: newly diagnosed GD, antithyroid drugs for less than 3 months. PBMC RNA served as the TCR library source. Construction of TCR beta libraries relied on iRepertoire HTBI primers and on Arm-PCR targeting CDR3 regions. Via MiXCR, TCRdb re-called the multiplex PCR reads, giving one row per CDR3 protein. The sample lists 300,000 to 400,000 distinct CDR3 sequences; approximately 15% were seen once. These data also formed part of another study, on T cells in Graves' hyperthyroidism and ophthalmopathy.

The sequence came from a man aged 35 to 55 with Graves disease. The rearrangement links TRBV3-1 to TRBJ2-1, with 8 bases lining up with TRBD2. Sequencing used peripheral blood mononuclear cells (PBMCs), obtained at new diagnosis, from a patient treated with antithyroid drugs. This chain's CDR3 is CASSQDRGGPYNEQFF. The CDR3, as DNA: TGTGCCAGCAGCCAAGATCGGGGGGGGCCGTACAATGAGCAGTTCTTC.